The subject of this entry is one TCR beta chain. This sample was included in a study of blood T cell repertoires in COVID-19. Some clones are missing from TCRdb's copy, which holds only in-frame ones; the method was immunoSEQ multiplex PCR. The sample has 200,000 to 250,000 clones, about 90% seen once. J gave up 6 bases and V 3 bases, and 5 bases lay outside the gene matches. Germline values: CDR1 SGHRS, CDR2 YFSETQ. CDR3 size: 14 residues. The chain links TRBV5-1 to TRBJ1-4; 7 nucleotides line up with TRBD1. The receptor was derived from a man aged 25-45 years with acute or convalescent COVID-19. The sequenced sample was peripheral blood. The CDR3 bases are TGCGCCAGCAGCTCGGGACAGCGCTATGAAAAACTGTTTTTT. Its protein is CASSSGQRYEKLFF.